A single sample is the source of the 27 T cell receptor beta chains below, sequenced in a study of T cells of healthy individuals. In TCRdb, the 5' RACE reads were re-called with MiXCR into one record per CDR3 protein. The profile shows approximately 100,000 distinct CDR3 sequences, 15% to 20% of them singletons. The source is a human donor in good health.

In this sample, this clonotype turned up a few times. An end of the junction differs from the germline gene, which may be a read error. The J gene is TRBJ2-5, the V gene TRBV28, with 7 bases lining up with TRBD1. The germline V gene has CDR1 MDHEN and CDR2 SYDVKM. The CDR3 sequence is 10 residues long. For the CDR3, the DNA is TGTGCCAGCAGTGGACAGGTAGTGGACTTC. Its protein is CASSGQVVDF.

There are many counts of this clonotype. The V call is TRBV20-1, the J call TRBJ1-3; no definite D call. This CDR3 has 13 amino acids. CDR1 is DFQATT, CDR2 SNEGSKA, per germline (reference sequence). V was cut by 6 bases and J by 2 bases, with 11 bases left in between. CDR3 coding DNA: TGCAGTGCCGAGATACCCACTGGAAACACCATATATTTT. As protein: CSAEIPTGNTIYF.

The chain employs TRBV2 and TRBJ2-6; 10 nucleotides align to TRBD1. There are 19 residues in the CDR3. Germline lookup yields CDR1 SNHLY and CDR2 FYNNEI. Losses at the gene ends were 1 base for V and 0 bases for J; bases not matched to a gene: 6. DNA for the CDR3: TGTGCCAGCAGTGAAGGGCGGGGACAGGGGACCTCTGGGGCCAACGTCCTGACTTTC. Translating gives CASSEGRGQGTSGANVLTF. Combining the CDR3 with reference TRBV2 and TRBJ2-6 gives the whole variable domain EPEVTQTPSHQVTQMGQEVILRCVPISNHLYFYWYRQILGQKVEFLVSFYNNEISEKSEIFDDQFSVERPDGSNFTLKIRSTKLEDSAMYFCASSEGRGQGTSGANVLTFGAGSRLTVL.

The V gene is TRBV4-1, the J gene TRBJ2-3, with 7 bases aligning to TRBD1. The V segment lost 4 bases and the J segment 3 bases; nucleotides outside the gene matches: 4. This CDR3 comprises 14 residues. Germline V gene sequence: CDR1 MGHRA, CDR2 YSYEKL. Written as DNA, the CDR3 is TGCGCCAGCAGCCCCGGGACAGTGACAGATACGCAGTATTTT. Encoded protein: CASSPGTVTDTQYF.

Ten or more counts support this clonotype. CDR3: CASSTWAGTDTQYF. DNA of the CDR3: TGTGCCAGCAGCACGTGGGCCGGCACAGATACGCAGTATTTT. The J gene is TRBJ2-3, the V gene TRBV11-2; no clear D gene. The V end lost 5 bases, the J end lost 1 base, and 10 bases lay between the germline ends. This CDR3 has 14 amino acids. The germline V gene encodes CDR1 SGHAT and CDR2 FQNNGV.

This clonotype was recorded a few times. The J gene is TRBJ2-1, the V gene TRBV10-3; D is perhaps TRBD2 (6 bases). Looked up from germline, CDR1 is ENHRY and CDR2 is SYGVKD. The CDR3 has 20 residues. Trimming pared 6 bases from V and 1 base from J, leaving 28 bases between. Here the CDR3 DNA reads TGTGCCATCAGCCGAGGGGACCCAGCGGGTGTGGGGACTTCCTACAATGAGCAGTTCTTC. Its protein is CAISRGDPAGVGTSYNEQFF.

The chain has TRBV12-3 or TRBV12-4 and TRBJ1-1; 7 bases match TRBD1. The CDR3 has 17 amino acids. With 4 bases clipped from V and 0 bases from J, the junction kept 11 bases outside the gene matches. CDR3 sequence: CASSYDREALMNTEAFF. The CDR3 coding sequence is TGTGCCAGCAGTTACGACAGGGAAGCCTTAATGAACACTGAAGCTTTCTTT.

J is TRBJ2-7 and V is TRBV24-1; 8 nucleotides agree with TRBD2. The CDR3 has 17 residues. CDR1 KGHDR and CDR2 SFDVKD come from the germline V gene. J gave up 6 bases and V 4 bases, and 16 bases lay outside the gene matches. The CDR3 reads CATSDPGTREAPLEQYF. CDR3 nucleotide sequence: TGTGCCACCAGTGACCCCGGGACTAGAGAGGCCCCTCTCGAGCAGTACTTC.

V is TRBV20-1 and J is TRBJ1-1; D remains ambiguous. This CDR3 region has 13 residues. Trimming pared 6 bases from V and 4 bases from J, leaving 15 bases between. The germline gives CDR1 DFQATT, CDR2 SNEGSKA (reference sequence). This CDR3 reads CSAQNQLGTEAFF. CDR3 in DNA: TGCAGTGCCCAGAATCAGCTGGGCACTGAAGCTTTCTTT.

The chain recombines TRBV7-2 with TRBJ1-5, with D possibly matching TRBD1 (5 bases). Germline V gene data show CDR1 as SGHTA and CDR2 as FQGNSA. Trimming pared 6 bases from V and 7 bases from J, leaving 13 bases between. The CDR3 spans 13 residues. In DNA, the CDR3 is TGTGCCAGCAGTTCCATCGGGGGACAGCCCCAGCATTTT. Its protein is CASSSIGGQPQHF.

This clonotype was seen a handful of times. The chain combines TRBV25-1 with TRBJ2-6; a possible D gene is TRBD1 (5 bases). The CDR3 runs to 17 residues. Trimming removed 2 bases at V and 3 bases at J, with 14 bases between. The germline V gene encodes CDR1 MGHDK and CDR2 SYGVNS. CDR3 nucleotides: TGTGCCAGCAGTGAAGGGGCGTCCGTCGGTGGGGCCAACGTCCTGACTTTC. Residues: CASSEGASVGGANVLTF.

This clonotype was found many times. The V and J genes are TRBV20-1 and TRBJ1-5, with D possibly matching TRBD1 (6 bases). V gave up 8 bases and J gave up 6 bases, with 14 bases separating them. Germline CDR1 is DFQATT and CDR2 is SNEGSKA (reference sequence). The CDR3 runs 12 residues. CDR3 region: CSQQGRGQPQHF. The CDR3 nucleotides read TGCAGTCAACAGGGACGGGGTCAGCCCCAGCATTTT.

This clonotype was seen only a few times. The chain couples TRBV7-2 to TRBJ1-1, with D maybe TRBD1 (6 bases). The germline V gene encodes CDR1 SGHTA and CDR2 FQGNSA. Trimming stripped 5 bases from V and 5 bases from J, with 15 bases between. CDR3 length: 14 amino acids. The CDR3 loop is CASSLQGRSTEAFF. The CDR3 bases are TGTGCCAGCAGCCTCCAGGGGAGGTCGACTGAAGCTTTCTTT.

The rearrangement uses TRBV28 and TRBJ2-1, with unresolved D. Germline V gives CDR1 MDHEN, CDR2 SYDVKM. Trimming took 3 bases from V and 4 from J, leaving 10 bases between them. The CDR3 sequence is 14 residues long. CDR3 amino acids: CASSFPAFYNEQFF. CDR3 DNA sequence: TGTGCCAGCAGTTTTCCAGCCTTTTACAATGAGCAGTTCTTC.

The V gene is TRBV20-1, the J gene TRBJ2-7, with 7 positions matching TRBD1. The CDR3 runs to 13 residues. V lost 3 bases, J lost 4 bases, and 6 bases stayed unmatched. The germline gives CDR1 DFQATT, CDR2 SNEGSKA (reference sequence). The CDR3 DNA follows: TGCAGTGCTAGCCGGGGACAGACATACGAGCAGTACTTC. Encoded protein: CSASRGQTYEQYF.

This clonotype was recorded at least ten times. V is TRBV6-6 and J is TRBJ2-1; D is undetermined. The CDR3 is made up of 13 amino acids. The V end lost 0 bases, the J end lost 3 bases, and 3 bases lay between the germline ends. The V gene's germline CDR1 is MNHNY and CDR2 SVGAGI (reference sequence). CDR3 in amino acids: CASSYSDYNEQFF. CDR3 nucleotides: TGTGCCAGCAGTTACTCGGACTACAATGAGCAGTTCTTC.

The sample holds a few counts of this clonotype. The gene calls are TRBV9 and TRBJ1-3; D gene ambiguous. Trimming stripped 1 base from V and 6 bases from J, with 11 bases between. This CDR3 region has 14 residues. Germline loops: CDR1 SGDLS, CDR2 YYNGEE. CDR3 nucleotides: TGTGCCAGCAGCGTATCCGGGGTACAAAACACCATATATTTT. Translating gives CASSVSGVQNTIYF.

In its sample, this clonotype was seen many times. V gene TRBV11-1 combines with J gene TRBJ1-2; tentatively, D is TRBD1 (5 bases). Germline assignment: CDR1 SGHAT and CDR2 FQDESV (reference sequence). The CDR3 has 14 residues. Deletions cut 3 bases from V and 8 bases from J, with 16 bases between. The CDR3 DNA sequence: TGTGCCAGCAGCTTTGATCGCACGGGACGCGGCTACACCTTC. Its translation is CASSFDRTGRGYTF.

This clonotype is labeled as medium-sized. The V gene is TRBV6-2 or TRBV6-3, the J gene TRBJ1-2; possible D gene TRBD1, 6 bases. Germline V lookup: CDR1 MNHEY, CDR2 SVGEGT. V lost 6 bases, J lost 5 bases, and 10 bases lay in between. The CDR3 is made up of 12 amino acids. CDR3 bases: TGTGCCAGCAGGACAGGAGCATATGGCTACACCTTC. Translation gives CASRTGAYGYTF.

The chain joins TRBV24-1 to TRBJ1-4, with D hard to call. This CDR3 region has 14 residues. Germline V CDR1 and CDR2: KGHDR, SFDVKD. The V and J ends lost 4 bases and 7 bases respectively, with 12 bases between them. The DNA of the CDR3 is TGTGCCACCAGTGACTCAGAGTGGGGTGAAAAACTGTTTTTT. It codes for CATSDSEWGEKLFF.

This clonotype has only a few counts. This rearrangement joins TRBV4-3 to TRBJ2-7, with 9 bases fitting TRBD1. J gave up 6 bases and V 4 bases, and 10 bases lay outside the gene matches. Germline V gene data show CDR1 as LGHNA and CDR2 as YSLEER. The CDR3 consists of 15 residues. In nucleotides, the CDR3 is TGCGCCAGCAGCCCCCGGGGACAGGGAGACTCCGAGCAGTACTTC. Protein product: CASSPRGQGDSEQYF.

This clonotype was detected only a few times. The V and J genes are TRBV5-6 and TRBJ1-1; possibly TRBD1 for D (6 bases). The V end lost 4 bases, the J end lost 7 bases, and 11 bases lay between the germline ends. This CDR3 has 12 amino acids. The germline V gene encodes CDR1 SGHDT and CDR2 YYEEEE. CDR3 DNA sequence: TGTGCCAGCAGCCTTCAGGGGCTTGAAGCTTTCTTT. Translated: CASSLQGLEAFF.

This clonotype was detected ten times or more. The chain uses TRBV7-8 and TRBJ1-1; the D gene is possibly TRBD1 (6 bases). V was shortened by 1 base and J by 5 bases, with 17 bases between the two germline ends. CDR3 length equals 16 residues. Germline-derived CDR1 and CDR2 are SGHVS and FQNEAQ. The CDR3 sequence is CASSLEGWGGATEAFF. In nucleotides, the CDR3 is TGTGCCAGCAGCTTAGAGGGTTGGGGGGGCGCGACTGAAGCTTTCTTT.

This clonotype occurred a few times. The chain links TRBV5-1 to TRBJ2-1; 9 bases agree with TRBD1. This CDR3 region has 14 residues. The V gene's germline CDR1 is SGHRS and CDR2 YFSETQ. V shed 6 bases, J shed 7 bases, and the junction held 8 bases outside the gene matches. The CDR3 here is CASTTDRGGNEQFF. Here the CDR3 DNA reads TGCGCCAGCACCACGGACAGGGGCGGGAATGAGCAGTTCTTC.

This clonotype turned up a few times. The chain has TRBV6-2 or TRBV6-3 and TRBJ1-2; D is undetermined. The germline gives CDR1 MNHEY, CDR2 SVGEGT. This CDR3 contains 13 residues. Trimming cost V 6 bases and J 4 bases, with 12 bases left between them. CDR3 residues: CASRTDGIYGYTF. In nucleotides, the CDR3 is TGTGCCAGCAGAACAGACGGGATCTATGGCTACACCTTC.

This clonotype was counted only a few times. The chain joins TRBV6-5 to TRBJ1-1, with D possibly being TRBD1 (6 bases). Germline assignment: CDR1 MNHEY and CDR2 SVGAGI. The CDR3 contains 15 residues. Trimming took off 2 bases at V and 6 bases at J, with 16 bases between the two ends. This chain's CDR3 is CASSYPRGGRAEAFF. CDR3 sequence (DNA): TGTGCCAGCAGTTACCCACGGGGGGGCCGGGCTGAAGCTTTCTTT.

The chain employs TRBV25-1 and TRBJ2-7; D call uncertain. This CDR3 has 12 residues. Trimming removed 2 bases from V and 2 bases from J, with 4 bases in between. In germline, CDR1 is MGHDK, CDR2 SYGVNS. The CDR3 loop reads CASSETPYEQYF. In nucleotides, the CDR3 is TGTGCCAGCAGTGAAACTCCCTACGAGCAGTACTTC.